This T cell receptor beta chain was sequenced in a study of T cells after yellow fever vaccination. Study results and caveats: Researchers cautioned that FACS-sorted repertoires could harbor abundant clonotypes contaminating from the bulk population.

The junction had 12 bases not matched to a gene; V was cut back by 3 bases and J by 2 bases. CDR3 length: 17 amino acids. TCR cDNA was made by 5'RACE template switching, adding a universal primer site and UMIs. In TCRdb, the 5' RACE reads were re-called with MiXCR into one record per CDR3 protein. The repertoire holds more than 300,000 distinct CDR3 sequences, with around 7% as singletons. On this clonotype itself: Its antigen remains unknown.

V usage is TRBV12-3 or TRBV12-4 and J usage is TRBJ1-2, with TRBD1 matching over 7 bases. Here the sequenced sample was PBMCs, taken more than 40 days after the first yellow fever vaccination. The clonotype originates from a man aged 18 to 29 who received the YFV17D yellow fever vaccine. The CDR3 DNA reads as TGTGCCAGCAGTTTTGAGGTTAATGGACAGGTGAACTATGGCTACACCTTC. Its translation: CASSFEVNGQVNYGYTF.